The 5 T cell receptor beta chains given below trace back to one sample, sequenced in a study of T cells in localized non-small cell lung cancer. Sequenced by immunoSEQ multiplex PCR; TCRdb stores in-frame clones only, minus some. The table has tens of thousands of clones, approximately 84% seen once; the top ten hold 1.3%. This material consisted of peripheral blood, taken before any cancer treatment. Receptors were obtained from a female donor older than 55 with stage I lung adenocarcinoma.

CDR3 sequence (DNA): TGTGCCAGCTCACCGGTGGTTGTGGCTAAAGCGGGAAACACCATATATTTT. Translating gives CASSPVVVAKAGNTIYF. The chain carries TRBV18 and TRBJ1-3; D is unclear. V lost 3 bases to trimming and J lost 4 bases, with 19 bases between them. The CDR3 spans 17 residues. Per germline, CDR1 KGHSH and CDR2 LQKENI.

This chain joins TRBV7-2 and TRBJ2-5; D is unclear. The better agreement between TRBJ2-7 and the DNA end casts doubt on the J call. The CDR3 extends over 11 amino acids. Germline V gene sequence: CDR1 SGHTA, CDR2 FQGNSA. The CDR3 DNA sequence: TGTGCCAGCAGCATTTTCTACGAGCAGTACTTC. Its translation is CASSIFYEQYF.

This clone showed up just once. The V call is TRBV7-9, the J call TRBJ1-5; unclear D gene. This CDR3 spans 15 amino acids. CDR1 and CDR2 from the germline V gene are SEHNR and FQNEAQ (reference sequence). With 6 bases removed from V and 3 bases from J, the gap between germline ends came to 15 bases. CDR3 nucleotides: TGTGCCAGCAGTCCTTATTCTGGACTCAATCAGCCCCAGCATTTT. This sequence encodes CASSPYSGLNQPQHF.

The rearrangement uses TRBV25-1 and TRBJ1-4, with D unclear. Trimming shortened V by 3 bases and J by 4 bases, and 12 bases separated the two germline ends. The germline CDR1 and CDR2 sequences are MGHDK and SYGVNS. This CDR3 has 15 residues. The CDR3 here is CASSDKNSYNEKLFF. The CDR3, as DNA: TGTGCCAGCAGTGATAAGAACAGTTATAATGAAAAACTGTTTTTT.

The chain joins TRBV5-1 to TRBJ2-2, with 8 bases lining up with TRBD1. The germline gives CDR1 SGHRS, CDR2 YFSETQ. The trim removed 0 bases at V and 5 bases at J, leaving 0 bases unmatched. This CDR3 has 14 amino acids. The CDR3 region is CASSLGTGTGELFF. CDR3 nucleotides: TGCGCCAGCAGCTTGGGGACAGGGACCGGGGAGCTGTTTTTT.